This TCR beta chain was observed in a study of blood T cell repertoires in COVID-19 (dated by TCRdb to the early 2020s). Background for the entire study: Samples covering the acute and convalescent phases of COVID-19 were provided by collaborators in the United States, Italy and Spain. The material from the prospective study consisted of cDNA or gDNA derived from T cells, B-cell-depleted T cells, or PBMCs. The dataset comprised deeply sampled blood TCRbeta repertoires from subjects exposed to, actively infected with, or recovered from COVID-19. The repertoires were made available in a free public database intended to serve as a resource for research on the immune response to SARS-CoV-2. The samples were drawn from the first 160 participants of the ongoing ImmuneRACE study and from 1,254 subjects provided by 6 global collaborators. Nearly every sample came with metadata listing a de-identified subject ID, COVID-19 status, age in years and sex. Where HLA class I and class II types were available, the types were taken from metadata supplied by the sample provider, not from assay-based typing.

In the prospective study, participants were roughly 18 to 95 years old, resided in 24 geographic areas of the United States, and were enrolled through a virtual design. In the prospective study, participants were assigned to cohorts based on the clinical history participants reported in a screening survey and a study questionnaire. Recovered participants in ImmuneRACE Cohort 3 were defined as having two consecutive negative NP/OP PCR tests, clearance from a healthcare professional, or resolution of symptoms. Mobile phlebotomists in the prospective study collected whole blood, serum and a nasopharyngeal or oropharyngeal swab from every participant. Additional blood draws and questionnaires over an approximately two-month period could optionally be provided by prospective study participants. Blood samples from the prospective study were shipped frozen or at room temperature prior to DNA extraction.

Broad study findings and their caveats: The quantity of clinical and demographic metadata differed by source and by participant and was supplied without curation.

This clone was counted only a few times. There is no known antigen for this receptor. No base-level quality is on record; no much larger clone is a single base apart. TCRbeta CDR3 regions were amplified from genomic DNA using the immunoSEQ Assay, a bias-controlled multiplex PCR. The authors processed their data as follows. Within the assay, amplification of reference gene primers was used to estimate how many nucleated cells each sample contained. To quantify the absolute abundance of each unique TCRbeta CDR3 rearrangement, sequence reads were collapsed and filtered. Productive Simpson clonality was computed per sample as the square root of Simpson's diversity index over productive rearrangements. In its TCRdb copy, this immuneACCESS table keeps in-frame sequences only and misses some clones. Where compared with another copy, unresolved V genes explain less than half of these, and the others have no known cause. D and trimming were read from the DNA, whereas the V and J calls and clone size are those reported in that table. Across this sample there are a few hundred thousand clones, with about 87% seen only once. The ten largest clones add up to roughly a tenth of the sample.

CDR1 and CDR2 are read off the germline V gene as SGHRS and YFSETQ. Reading from cysteine to phenylalanine, the CDR3 counts 16 amino acids. Only the CDR3 DNA stays, 48 bases, in frame from base 1. The V end loses 0 bases and the J end loses 3 bases, and a stretch of 15 bases separates them. This clonotype was sampled from a woman aged 45-65 years who had recovered from COVID-19. The rearrangement combines TRBV5-1 with TRBJ1-1, and the D gene may be TRBD1, 6 bases matching. The sequencing sample was made of PBMCs or T cells enriched from blood (not recorded which). Here the CDR3 is given as CASSLGWTAIDTEAFF. The DNA reads TGCGCCAGCAGCTTGGGCTGGACAGCAATTGACACTGAAGCTTTCTTT. Joined to the reference TRBV5-1 and TRBJ1-1 proteins, this CDR3 gives the full variable domain: KAGVTQTPRYLIKTRGQQVTLSCSPISGHRSVSWYQQTPGQGLQFLFEYFSETQRNKGNFPGRFSGRQFSNSRSEMNVSTLELGDSALYLCASSLGWTAIDTEAFFGQGTRLTVV.